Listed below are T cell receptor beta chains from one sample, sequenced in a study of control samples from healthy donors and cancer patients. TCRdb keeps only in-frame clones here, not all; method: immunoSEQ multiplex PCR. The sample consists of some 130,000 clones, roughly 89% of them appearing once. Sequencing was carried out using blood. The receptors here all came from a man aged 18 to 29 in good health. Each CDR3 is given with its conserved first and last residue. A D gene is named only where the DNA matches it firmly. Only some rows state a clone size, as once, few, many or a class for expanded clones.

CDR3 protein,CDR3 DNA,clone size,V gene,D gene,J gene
CASSLGQGRTDTQYF,TGTGCCAGCAGCTTGGGACAGGGACGCACAGATACGCAGTATTTT,NA,TRBV9,TRBD1,TRBJ2-3
CAWIGVGKAFF,TGTGCCTGGATCGGAGTGGGGAAAGCTTTCTTT,once,TRBV30,NA,TRBJ1-1
CASSGGLAGTPSTDTQYF,TGTGCCAGTAGTGGGGGACTAGCGGGGACTCCTAGCACAGATACGCAGTATTTT,NA,TRBV19,TRBD2,TRBJ2-3
CASSTTGTSLPDTQYF,TGCGCCAGCAGCACCACCGGGACTAGCCTCCCAGATACGCAGTATTTT,NA,TRBV5-1,TRBD2,TRBJ2-3
CASSLGRYYGYTF,TGTGCCAGCAGCTTGGGCAGGTACTATGGCTACACCTTC,NA,TRBV5-6,NA,TRBJ1-2
CASSAHSAYGYTF,TGTGCCAGCAGTGCCCACAGCGCCTATGGCTACACCTTC,NA,TRBV2,NA,TRBJ1-2
CASSYGNNQPQHF,TGTGCCAGCAGTTACGGCAACAATCAGCCCCAGCATTTT,NA,TRBV6-5,NA,TRBJ1-5
CATSREQGGGNQPQHF,TGTGCCACCAGCAGGGAACAGGGTGGGGGCAATCAGCCCCAGCATTTT,NA,TRBV15,NA,TRBJ1-5
CASSRDRGDNQPQHF,TGTGCCAGCAGTCGGGACAGGGGAGACAATCAGCCCCAGCATTTT,NA,TRBV2,TRBD1,TRBJ1-5
CASSLRTSGVNEQFF,TGTGCCAGCAGTTTAAGGACTAGCGGGGTAAATGAGCAGTTCTTC,NA,TRBV27,TRBD2,TRBJ2-1
CASSVGRGDYGYTF,TGTGCCAGCAGCGTGGGCAGGGGCGACTATGGCTACACCTTC,NA,TRBV9,NA,TRBJ1-2
CASSPGGVRTGELFF,TGTGCCAGCAGCCCCGGGGGGGTGAGGACCGGGGAGCTGTTTTTT,NA,TRBV11-2,TRBD2,TRBJ2-2
CSVSGGNEQFF,TGCAGCGTCAGCGGGGGGAATGAGCAGTTCTTC,NA,TRBV29-1,TRBD2,TRBJ2-1
CASSLGGASNPSYEQYF,TGTGCCAGCAGCCTTGGGGGGGCTTCTAATCCCTCCTACGAGCAGTACTTC,NA,TRBV5-4,NA,TRBJ2-7
CASSLLAGDLTDTQYF,TGTGCCAGTAGTCTTCTAGCGGGGGACCTCACAGATACGCAGTATTTT,NA,TRBV19,TRBD2,TRBJ2-3
CASTLTGGFNSPLHF,TGTGCCAGCACTTTGACAGGGGGCTTTAATTCACCCCTCCACTTT,NA,TRBV11-2,TRBD1,TRBJ1-6
CASSWGLAGGPTTYEQYF,TGTGCCAGCAGCTGGGGACTAGCGGGGGGGCCAACCACCTACGAGCAGTACTTC,NA,TRBV7-2,TRBD2,TRBJ2-7
CASSPGLGAEETQYF,TGTGCCAGCAGCCCCGGCCTCGGGGCGGAAGAGACCCAGTACTTC,NA,TRBV7-2,NA,TRBJ2-5
CASSFQPGQQETQYF,TGTGCCAGCAGCTTTCAACCGGGACAGCAAGAGACCCAGTACTTC,NA,TRBV7-7,TRBD1,TRBJ2-5
CAWSVRDRAYNYGYTF,TGTGCCTGGAGTGTACGGGACAGGGCCTACAACTATGGCTACACCTTC,few,TRBV30,TRBD1,TRBJ1-2
CASSGQNYGYTF,TGTGCCAGCAGCGGACAGAACTATGGCTACACCTTC,NA,TRBV3-1/TRBV3-2,NA,TRBJ1-2
CASSLGANTGELFF,TGTGCCAGCTCATTGGGAGCGAACACCGGGGAGCTGTTTTTT,NA,TRBV7-3,NA,TRBJ2-2
CASSLEMNTEAFF,TGTGCCAGCAGCTTAGAGATGAACACTGAAGCTTTCTTT,NA,TRBV5-4,NA,TRBJ1-1
CASLSDTQYF,TGTGCCAGCCTTTCAGATACGCAGTATTTT,NA,TRBV25-1,NA,TRBJ2-3
CASSGLAGGDTGELFF,TGTGCCAGCAGTGGACTAGCGGGGGGTGACACCGGGGAGCTGTTTTTT,NA,TRBV6-1,TRBD2,TRBJ2-2
CASSVEVTETQYF,TGTGCCAGCAGCGTAGAGGTGACGGAGACCCAGTACTTC,NA,TRBV9,NA,TRBJ2-5
CASSVAGVGGYTF,TGTGCCAGCAGCGTAGCAGGGGTAGGCGGCTACACCTTC,NA,TRBV9,NA,TRBJ1-2
CASSQSVTNYGYTF,TGTGCCAGCAGCCAATCTGTGACAAACTATGGCTACACCTTC,NA,TRBV16,NA,TRBJ1-2
CASSPGYEQYF,TGTGCCAGCAGCCCCGGGTACGAGCAGTACTTC,NA,TRBV14,NA,TRBJ2-7
CASSQDWGSDQPQHF,TGTGCCAGCAGTCAGGACTGGGGGTCAGATCAGCCCCAGCATTTT,NA,TRBV2,NA,TRBJ1-5
CASKPTRQGALRSGEAFF,TGTGCCAGCAAGCCAACCCGACAGGGGGCGCTGAGGAGTGGTGAAGCTTTCTTT,NA,TRBV2,TRBD1,TRBJ1-1
CASSDSASGELFF,TGTGCCAGCAGTGACTCGGCATCCGGGGAGCTGTTTTTT,few,TRBV6-4,NA,TRBJ2-2
CASSQVYTSGRKETQYF,TGCGCCAGCAGCCAAGTTTACACTAGCGGGAGAAAAGAGACCCAGTACTTC,NA,TRBV4-1,TRBD2,TRBJ2-5
CASSVGTGNYGYTF,TGTGCCAGCAGCGTCGGGACGGGTAACTATGGCTACACCTTC,NA,TRBV9,NA,TRBJ1-2
CASSLIGQGGETQYF,TGCGCCAGCAGCTTGATAGGACAGGGAGGAGAGACCCAGTACTTC,NA,TRBV5-1,TRBD1,TRBJ2-5